This entry lists 9 T cell receptor beta chains sequenced from one sample in a study of blood T cell repertoires in COVID-19. TCRdb's table, derived via immunoSEQ multiplex PCR, lists solely in-frame clones and lacks some. The sample records roughly 180,000 clones, more than 80% being singletons. Material: peripheral blood. Receptors were obtained from a human donor in a cohort sampled during active COVID-19.

The chain combines TRBV10-3 with TRBJ1-2; D gene unclear. Germline CDR1 is ENHRY and CDR2 is SYGVKD. The CDR3 length is 13 residues. The germline V and J ends were trimmed by 6 bases and 4 bases, with 12 bases remaining between them. CDR3 in amino acids: CAISSDRFYGYTF. Here the CDR3 DNA reads TGTGCCATCAGCAGCGACCGCTTCTATGGCTACACCTTC.

This CDR3 reads CASSLGDRGYNEQFF. CDR3 bases: TGTGCCAGCAGCTTAGGGGACAGGGGTTACAATGAGCAGTTCTTC. The chain combines TRBV7-6 with TRBJ2-1; 10 nucleotides line up with TRBD1. V trimming: 1 base; J trimming: 4 bases; junction bases outside the gene matches: 1. CDR1 is SGHVS and CDR2 is FNYEAQ in the germline V gene. CDR3 length: 15 residues.

This chain joins TRBV3-1 (or the pseudogene TRBV3-2) and TRBJ2-3, with TRBD2 identical over 11 bases. The CDR3 loop spans 15 amino acids. V trimming: 3 bases; J trimming: 4 bases; junction bases outside the gene matches: 3. Germline V CDR1 and CDR2: LGHDT, YNNKEL (reference sequence). For the CDR3, the DNA is TGTGCCAGCAGCCATAGCGGGGGGGCCTCAGATACGCAGTATTTT. It is translated as CASSHSGGASDTQYF.

The V call is TRBV15, the J call TRBJ1-1; D is perhaps TRBD1 (6 bases). Germline V gene data show CDR1 as LNHNV and CDR2 as YYDKDF (reference sequence). Trimming shortened V by 2 bases and J by 6 bases, and 16 bases separated the two germline ends. The CDR3 covers 15 residues. CDR3 nucleotides: TGTGCCACCAGCAGACCAAGGGACACCACTTCTGAAGCTTTCTTT. As protein: CATSRPRDTTSEAFF.

The chain's CDR3 is CASSLGTAYNEQFF. The CDR3 coding sequence is TGTGCCAGCAGCTTGGGGACAGCCTACAATGAGCAGTTCTTC. V usage is TRBV11-2 and J usage is TRBJ2-1; the match to TRBD1 covers 7 bases. J gave up 2 bases and V 3 bases, and 1 base lay outside the gene matches. This CDR3 contains 14 residues. CDR1 and CDR2 from the germline V gene are SGHAT and FQNNGV.

The rearrangement uses TRBV7-9 and TRBJ2-5, with 11 bases fitting TRBD2. The CDR3 runs 15 residues. The germline V gene has CDR1 SEHNR and CDR2 FQNEAQ (reference sequence). V was pared by 3 bases and J by 4 bases, with 4 bases of the junction left unmatched. The CDR3 nucleotides are TGTGCCAGCAGCTTCACTAGCGGGGGAATAGAGACCCAGTACTTC. Translating it yields CASSFTSGGIETQYF.

The chain has TRBV18 and TRBJ1-2; TRBD1 is a possible D gene (5 bases). V was shortened by 3 bases and J by 0 bases, with 11 bases between the two germline ends. The CDR3 sequence is 15 residues long. Germline-derived CDR1 and CDR2 are KGHSH and LQKENI. The CDR3 bases are TGTGCCAGCTCACCCACACAGGAGCCTAACTATGGCTACACCTTC. It is translated as CASSPTQEPNYGYTF.

The chain combines TRBV19 with TRBJ2-3; D is undetermined. CDR1 is LNHDA and CDR2 is SQIVND in the germline V gene (reference sequence). The V gene lost 5 bases and the J gene lost 3 bases, with 15 bases spanning the gap. This CDR3 has 15 amino acids. CDR3 coding DNA: TGTGCCAGTAGTGTTCGTGTCAGTGCAACAGATACGCAGTATTTT. It yields the protein CASSVRVSATDTQYF.

V is TRBV4-1 and J is TRBJ2-3, with TRBD2 identical over 11 bases. Germline CDR1 and CDR2: MGHRA and YSYEKL. The trim removed 1 base at V and 9 bases at J, leaving 3 bases unmatched. The CDR3 has 14 residues. DNA of the CDR3: TGCGCCAGCAGCCAAGGTCGACTAGCGGGGACGCAGTATTTT. The encoded protein is CASSQGRLAGTQYF.